Each of the 16 T cell receptor beta chains below was sequenced from the same sample in a study of human T cells and chemical hapten exposure. Unseparated into fractions, whole blood served as the source from which total RNA was extracted. TCRdb analysed the 5' RACE reads with MiXCR anew, one entry per CDR3 protein. The top ten hold approximately 6.3% of the sample, which has 75,000 or so distinct CDR3 sequences, approximately 15% seen once. Receptors originate from a female donor in good health.

The chain joins TRBV3-1 to TRBJ2-1; maybe TRBD1 (6 bases). The CDR3 extends over 23 amino acids. The V gene lost 4 bases and the J gene lost 9 bases, with 43 bases spanning the gap. Germline CDR1 is LGHDT and CDR2 is YNNKEL (reference sequence). The CDR3 sequence: CASSPPPPLLAWGRALTAGEQFF. The CDR3 DNA sequence: TGTGCCAGCAGCCCTCCTCCTCCCCTCCTGGCGTGGGGGCGGGCACTTACGGCCGGTGAGCAGTTCTTC.

The chain couples TRBV12-5 to TRBJ1-5; 8 bases agree with TRBD1. The CDR3 runs 15 residues. Germline V CDR1 and CDR2: LGHNT, FRNRAP. J was trimmed by 2 bases and V by 6 bases; bases with no gene match: 6. CDR3 bases: TGTGCTAGTGGGTCGGACAGGGCGCGCAATCAGCCCCAGCATTTT. This translates into CASGSDRARNQPQHF.

This clonotype was observed a handful of times. The chain employs TRBV10-3 and TRBJ2-3; tentatively, D is TRBD1 (6 bases). The CDR3 loop spans 16 amino acids. V was trimmed by 0 bases and J by 3 bases, leaving 13 bases between them. Germline loops: CDR1 ENHRY, CDR2 SYGVKD. CDR3 loop: CAISESAGDGTDTQYF. In DNA form, the CDR3 reads TGTGCCATCAGTGAGTCGGCAGGGGATGGTACAGATACGCAGTATTTT.

The gene calls are TRBV5-1 and TRBJ2-3; D possibly corresponds to TRBD1 (6 bases). Trimming stripped 4 bases from V and 4 bases from J, with 16 bases between. Germline V gene data show CDR1 as SGHRS and CDR2 as YFSETQ. The CDR3 has 15 amino acids. CDR3 sequence (DNA): TGCGCCAGCAGCCCGGGGCAGGGGCATGCAGATACGCAGTATTTT. It yields the protein CASSPGQGHADTQYF.

V is TRBV30 and J is TRBJ1-1; maybe TRBD1 (6 bases). V dropped 2 bases and J dropped 2 bases, with 18 bases sitting between them. This CDR3 region has 16 residues. Germline V CDR1 and CDR2: GTSNPN, SVGIG (reference sequence). The CDR3 here is CAWSQNPTGRNTEAFF. DNA of the CDR3: TGTGCCTGGAGTCAAAACCCTACAGGGCGCAACACTGAAGCTTTCTTT.

This chain uses TRBV2 with TRBJ1-1, with D unresolved. Germline CDR1 reads SNHLY; CDR2 reads FYNNEI. This CDR3 comprises 13 residues. V lost 6 bases, J lost 3 bases, and 11 bases lay in between. The CDR3 here is CASRSPGDTEAFF. Written as DNA, the CDR3 is TGTGCCAGCAGATCCCCTGGGGACACTGAAGCTTTCTTT.

This clonotype was picked up a small number of times. The CDR3, as DNA: TGTGCCAGCAGCGTAGAGAGTAACAAAAACATTCAGTACTTC. It encodes CASSVESNKNIQYF. V is TRBV9 and J is TRBJ2-4; D is undetermined. CDR3 size: 14 residues. The germline V gene has CDR1 SGDLS and CDR2 YYNGEE. Deletions cut 0 bases from V and 3 bases from J, with 7 bases between.

By share, this clonotype counts as medium-sized. The chain couples TRBV5-4 to TRBJ2-1, with D possibly matching TRBD1 (6 bases). The CDR3 has 16 amino acids. The germline V and J ends were trimmed by 0 bases and 6 bases, with 16 bases remaining between them. CDR1 SGHNT and CDR2 YYREEE come from the germline V gene (reference sequence). CDR3 amino acids: CASSLVQGPESNEQFF. The CDR3 DNA is TGTGCCAGCAGCTTGGTGCAGGGGCCAGAGAGCAATGAGCAGTTCTTC.

This clonotype was seen a handful of times. This chain uses TRBV7-2 with TRBJ1-2; D is unclear. Germline V gene lookup returns CDR1 SGHTA and CDR2 FQGNSA. The CDR3 covers 12 residues. The ends were cut back, 5 bases at V and 5 bases at J, with 9 bases in the middle. CDR3 protein: CASSQTNYGYTF. The CDR3, as DNA: TGTGCCAGCAGCCAAACGAATTATGGCTACACCTTC. Complete variable domain (other parts from reference TRBV7-2 and TRBJ1-2): GAGVSQSPSNKVTEKGKDVELRCDPISGHTALYWYRQSLGQGLEFLIYFQGNSAPDKSGLPSDRFSAERTGGSVSTLTIQRTQQEDSAVYLCASSQTNYGYTFGSGTRLTVV.

This clonotype was observed a handful of times. This chain connects TRBV7-2 to TRBJ2-3, with D hard to call. Between the trimmed V and J ends, which lost 10 bases and 2 bases, there was a span of 10 bases. In germline, CDR1 is SGHTA, CDR2 FQGNSA. CDR3 length: 12 residues. CDR3 in DNA: TGTGCCACAAGCGCTCCCACAGATACGCAGTATTTT. This sequence encodes CATSAPTDTQYF.

This clonotype appeared a few times. V is TRBV11-2 and J is TRBJ2-3; D might be TRBD1 (5 bases). Per the germline V gene, CDR1 is SGHAT and CDR2 is FQNNGV. The CDR3 covers 15 residues. V was clipped by 4 bases and J by 0 bases, with 11 bases between them. CDR3 in DNA: TGTGCCAGCAGCTCCACAGGAGTGAGCACAGATACGCAGTATTTT. It yields the protein CASSSTGVSTDTQYF. The whole variable domain, remainder taken from reference TRBV11-2 and TRBJ2-3, is EAGVAQSPRYKIIEKRQSVAFWCNPISGHATLYWYQQILGQGPKLLIQFQNNGVVDDSQLPKDRFSAERLKGVDSTLKIQPAKLEDSAVYLCASSSTGVSTDTQYFGPGTRLTVL.

This clonotype was detected many times. This chain connects TRBV6-5 to TRBJ2-1; D is tentatively TRBD1 or TRBD2 (6 bases each). The germline V gene encodes CDR1 MNHEY and CDR2 SVGAGI. This CDR3 is 14 amino acids long. The V end lost 0 bases, the J end lost 14 bases, and 17 bases lay between the germline ends. The CDR3 DNA follows: TGTGCCAGCAGTTACTCGAGTCTAGCGAAGGGGGAGTTCTTC. Translation: CASSYSSLAKGEFF.

In its sample, this clonotype was seen a few times. The rearrangement uses TRBV7-9 and TRBJ2-7, with unresolved D. From germline, CDR1 is SEHNR and CDR2 FQNEAQ (reference sequence). V lost 6 bases and J 2 bases, leaving 20 bases between the germline ends. The CDR3 is 16 amino acids. The CDR3 DNA sequence: TGTGCCAGCAGACCCCCCGTGCGGTATGACACCTACGAGCAGTACTTC. The encoded protein is CASRPPVRYDTYEQYF.

The chain uses TRBV7-6 and TRBJ1-4; D gene ambiguous. Germline-derived CDR1 and CDR2 are SGHVS and FNYEAQ. Trimming removed 1 base from V and 8 bases from J, with 8 bases in between. The CDR3 consists of 13 residues. The CDR3 DNA is TGTGCCAGCAGCTTAGGGACGGGGGAAAAACTGTTTTTT. Translating gives CASSLGTGEKLFF.

V and J are TRBV6-1 and TRBJ1-6; unclear D gene. V was cut by 3 bases and J by 7 bases, with 4 bases left in between. CDR1 is MNHNS, CDR2 SASEGT, per germline. The CDR3 has 12 amino acids. CDR3 nucleotide sequence: TGTGCCAGCAGTGAGGGGAATTCACCCCTCCACTTT. This codes for CASSEGNSPLHF.

The V gene is TRBV12-3 or TRBV12-4, the J gene TRBJ2-1; weak D call: TRBD2 (5 bases). Trimming pared 7 bases from V and 12 bases from J, leaving 22 bases between. The CDR3 extends over 14 amino acids. CDR3 loop: CASNNRGPSVWQFF. The DNA of the CDR3 is TGTGCCAGCAACAACCGGGGTCCGTCGGTGTGGCAGTTCTTC.